This TCR beta chain was identified in a study of blood T cell dynamics during melanoma immunotherapy. The time point was: week 3, after first cycle of checkpoint inhibitor. Samples come from before therapy and from week 3 after the first blockade cycle. TCRdb's copy holds only in-frame clones and misses some; the assay was immunoSEQ multiplex PCR. In the table there are about 8,000 clones, about 85% of which are singletons. Germline CDR1 reads SGHRS; CDR2 reads YFSETQ. The CDR3 has 15 residues. Trimming cost V 3 bases and J 4 bases, with 14 bases left between them. Turning to this clone: The antigen is undetermined.

Notes on the study in general: Clones driving repertoire changes may be melanoma-specific or general immune activation.

The sequenced sample was blood, obtained from a patient treated with checkpoint blockade. J is TRBJ1-3 and V is TRBV5-1, with D perhaps TRBD1 (6 bases). The receptor was isolated from a human donor with melanoma. CDR3 sequence reads: CASSSRGAEGNTIYF. The CDR3 DNA is TGCGCCAGCAGCTCCCGGGGGGCAGAAGGAAACACCATATATTTT.